This entry features one TCR beta chain sequence. This entry comes from a study of blood T cell repertoires in COVID-19. Looking at the study overall: There were acute and convalescent COVID-19 samples, and they came from the United States, Italy and Spain. T cells, B-cell-depleted T cells, or PBMCs provided the cDNA or gDNA that served as material.

CDR3 length equals 16 residues. Looked up from germline, CDR1 is SGHAT and CDR2 is FQNNGV. Unmatched junction bases numbered 8, after V lost 5 bases and J lost 1 base. In the original processing: Reference gene primer amplification gave estimated nucleated cell counts. TCRdb keeps only in-frame clones here, not all; method: immunoSEQ multiplex PCR. From that table come the V and J calls and clone size; the DNA was used to work out D and trimming. The table lists more than 150,000 clones, about 89% of them singletons, with around 7% in the top ten. Specimen: peripheral blood. This sequence joins TRBV11-2 and TRBJ2-5; 9 bases are shared with TRBD2. The TCR sequence derives from a man aged 35 to 55 with acute or convalescent COVID-19. The CDR3 region has the DNA TGTGCCAGCAGCCGCGCTAGCGGGGTCTCCCAAGAGACCCAGTACTTC. Its translation: CASSRASGVSQETQYF.